This T cell receptor beta chain was obtained from a study of blood T cell repertoires in COVID-19. About the research overall: There were acute and convalescent COVID-19 samples, and they came from the United States, Italy and Spain. Sources were T cells, B-cell-depleted T cells, or PBMCs; the material itself was cDNA or gDNA.

Authors' processing steps: From reference gene primer amplification, estimates of nucleated cell counts were derived. Data came from immunoSEQ multiplex PCR; TCRdb stores just in-frame clones and leaves some out. V, J and clone size are taken as reported in that table, and D and trimming were inferred from the DNA itself. The sample has 90,000 to 150,000 clones; 79% are singletons. J gave up 4 bases and V 4 bases, and 6 bases lay outside the gene matches. From germline, CDR1 is SGHNT and CDR2 YYREEE (reference sequence). The CDR3 loop spans 14 amino acids. The TCR was taken from a woman at least 80 years old with acute or convalescent COVID-19. The sequencing input was peripheral blood. This chain connects TRBV5-4 to TRBJ2-5, with 8 bases aligning to TRBD1. CDR3 in DNA: TGTGCCAGCAGCATTGACAGGGGAGGAGAGACCCAGTACTTC. This gives the protein CASSIDRGGETQYF.